This T cell receptor (beta chain) was profiled in a study of blood T cell repertoires in COVID-19. On the study more broadly: Whether acute or convalescent, the COVID-19 samples came from the United States, Italy and Spain. T cells, B-cell-depleted T cells, or PBMCs provided the cDNA or gDNA that served as material.

CDR1 MGHRA and CDR2 YSYEKL come from the germline V gene. The V end lost 1 base, the J end lost 5 bases, and 9 bases lay between the germline ends. The CDR3 has 14 residues. The method was immunoSEQ multiplex PCR; TCRdb's version includes in-frame clones alone and lacks a portion of them. Among about 380,000 clones listed, 88% were seen once. Participant age was about 18 to 89 years, and participants resided in fewer than 30 US areas. Each recovered donor of Cohort 3 presented with two negative PCRs, clearance, or symptom resolution. The origin of this receptor is a woman aged 18-29 years who had recovered from COVID-19. Sequencing was done on a sample of PBMCs or T cells enriched from blood (not recorded which). The rearrangement uses TRBV4-1 and TRBJ1-5; D gene ambiguous. Written as DNA, the CDR3 is TGCGCCAGCAGCCAAGGGATGAGGGATCAGCCCCAGCATTTT. Translating gives CASSQGMRDQPQHF.